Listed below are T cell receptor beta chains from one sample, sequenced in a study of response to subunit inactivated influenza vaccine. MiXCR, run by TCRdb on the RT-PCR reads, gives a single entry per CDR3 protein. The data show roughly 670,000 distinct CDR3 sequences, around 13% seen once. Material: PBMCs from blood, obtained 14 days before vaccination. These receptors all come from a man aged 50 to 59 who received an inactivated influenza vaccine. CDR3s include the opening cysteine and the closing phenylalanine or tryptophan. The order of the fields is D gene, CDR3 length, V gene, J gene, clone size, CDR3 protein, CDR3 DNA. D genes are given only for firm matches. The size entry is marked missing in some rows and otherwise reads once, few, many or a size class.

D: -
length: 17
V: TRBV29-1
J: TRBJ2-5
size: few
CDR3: CSVDGIGGPRDEETQYF
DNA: TGCAGCGTTGATGGTATAGGAGGGCCGAGGGATGAAGAGACCCAGTACTTC

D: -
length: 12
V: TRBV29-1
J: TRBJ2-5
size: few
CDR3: CSADGGGETQYF
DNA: TGCAGCGCCGATGGGGGCGGAGAGACCCAGTACTTC

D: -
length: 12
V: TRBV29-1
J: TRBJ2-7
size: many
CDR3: CSVQTGTYEQYF
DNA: TGCAGCGTGCAGACGGGTACCTACGAGCAGTACTTC

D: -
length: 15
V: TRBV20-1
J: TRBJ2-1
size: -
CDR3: CSAVGSGSSWNEHFF
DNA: -

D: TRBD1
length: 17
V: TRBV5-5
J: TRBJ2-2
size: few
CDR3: CASSALTGGADTGELFF
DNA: TGTGCCAGCAGCGCCCTGACAGGGGGCGCGGACACCGGGGAGCTGTTTTTT

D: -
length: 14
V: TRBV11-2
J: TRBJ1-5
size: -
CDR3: CASSFEGFNQPQHF
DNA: TGTGCCAGCAGCTTTGAGGGGTTTAATCAGCCCCAGCATTTT

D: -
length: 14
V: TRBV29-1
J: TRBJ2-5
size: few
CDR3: CSVVGRLYQETQYF
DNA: TGCAGCGTTGTAGGGCGATTGTACCAAGAGACCCAGTACTTC

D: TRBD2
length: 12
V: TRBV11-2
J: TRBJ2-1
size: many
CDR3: CASSSWEGGAIF
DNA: TGTGCCAGCAGTTCCTGGGAGGGCGGCGCGATCTTC

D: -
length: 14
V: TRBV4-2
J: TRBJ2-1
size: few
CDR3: CASSQDPSYNEQFF
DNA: TGTGCCAGCAGCCAAGACCCCAGCTACAATGAGCAGTTCTTC

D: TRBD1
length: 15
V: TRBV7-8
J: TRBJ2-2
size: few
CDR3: CASSKHRDRVGELFF
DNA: TGTGCCAGCAGCAAACACCGGGACAGGGTCGGGGAGCTGTTTTTT

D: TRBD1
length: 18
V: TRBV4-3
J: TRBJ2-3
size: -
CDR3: CASSQSLPGQGSTDTQYF
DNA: TGCGCCAGCAGCCAATCTCTACCGGGACAGGGAAGCACAGATACGCAGTATTTT

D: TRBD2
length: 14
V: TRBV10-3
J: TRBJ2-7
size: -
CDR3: CAITGEGRHGEQYF
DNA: TGTGCCATCACGGGGGAGGGCCGACATGGGGAGCAGTACTTC

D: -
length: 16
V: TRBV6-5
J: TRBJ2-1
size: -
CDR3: CASSYTVLSSYNEQFF
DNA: TGTGCCAGCAGTTACACGGTTCTGAGCTCCTACAATGAGCAGTTCTTC

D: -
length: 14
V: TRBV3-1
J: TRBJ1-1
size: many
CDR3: CASSQARGNTEAFF
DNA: TGTGCCAGCAGCCAGGCAAGGGGGAACACTGAAGCTTTCTTT

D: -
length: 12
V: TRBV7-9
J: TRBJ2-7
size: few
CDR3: CASSPDWGEQYF
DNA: TGTGCCAGCAGCCCCGACTGGGGCGAGCAGTACTTC

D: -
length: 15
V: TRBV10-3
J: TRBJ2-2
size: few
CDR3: CATRGTEANTGELFF
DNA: TGTGCCACCCGAGGGACGGAAGCGAACACCGGGGAGCTGTTTTTT

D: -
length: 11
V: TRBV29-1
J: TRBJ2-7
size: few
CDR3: CSVVRESEQYF
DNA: TGCAGCGTTGTCAGGGAATCCGAGCAGTACTTC

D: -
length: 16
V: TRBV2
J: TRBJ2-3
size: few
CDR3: CASREDSATSTDTQYF
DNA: TGTGCCAGCAGGGAAGACAGTGCCACTAGCACAGATACGCAGTATTTT

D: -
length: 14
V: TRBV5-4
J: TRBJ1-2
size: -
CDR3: CASSANRADYGYTF
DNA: TGTGCCAGCAGCGCAAACAGGGCTGACTATGGCTACACCTTC

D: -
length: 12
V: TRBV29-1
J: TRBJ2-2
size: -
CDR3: CSSRDPTGELFF
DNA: TGCAGCTCTCGAGATCCCACCGGGGAGCTGTTTTTT

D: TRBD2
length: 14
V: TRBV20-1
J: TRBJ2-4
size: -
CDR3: CSATSGLAENIQYF
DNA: TGCAGTGCTACCTCGGGACTAGCGGAAAACATTCAGTACTTC

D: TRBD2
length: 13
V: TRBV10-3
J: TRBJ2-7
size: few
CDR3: CAIGLAEAYEQYF
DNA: TGTGCCATCGGACTAGCGGAAGCCTACGAGCAGTACTTC

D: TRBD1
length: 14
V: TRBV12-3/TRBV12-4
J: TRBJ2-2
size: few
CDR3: CAVRDRGRGGELFF
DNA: TGTGCCGTCCGGGACAGGGGGCGAGGCGGGGAGCTGTTTTTT